Only a few counts were recorded for the clone carrying this TCR beta chain. The CDR3 is made up of 17 amino acids. Germline V gives CDR1 MNHNS, CDR2 SASEGT. Trimming took off 2 bases at V and 0 bases at J, with 13 bases between the two ends. The data originate from a study of blood T cell repertoires in COVID-19. As for the study in general: COVID-19 samples collected from the United States, Italy and Spain covered acute and convalescent phases. T cells, B-cell-depleted T cells, or PBMCs provided the cDNA or gDNA that served as material.

Original methodology: Using reference gene primer amplification, nucleated cell counts were estimated. The method was immunoSEQ multiplex PCR; TCRdb's version includes in-frame clones alone and lacks a portion of them. V, J and clone size reflect that table, while D and trimming were determined from the DNA. Of about 210,000 clones in the sample, 89% were seen once. The rearrangement joins TRBV6-1 to TRBJ2-2; TRBD1 might be the D (6 bases). This sequence was found in a woman between 40 and 55 years old with acute or convalescent COVID-19. The source material was peripheral blood. CDR3 coding DNA: TGTGCCAGCAGTGAACGCGGCAGGGGCACGAACACCGGGGAGCTGTTTTTT. Its translation: CASSERGRGTNTGELFF.